The clone carrying this T cell receptor beta chain was seen repeatedly, ten times or more. This record belongs to a study of blood T cell repertoires in COVID-19. About the study: COVID-19 samples, acute and convalescent, were from the United States, Italy and Spain.

Deletions cut 4 bases from V and 0 bases from J, with 21 bases between. Germline values: CDR1 MGHRA, CDR2 YSYEKL. The CDR3 runs to 18 residues. Repertoires were generated with immunoSEQ multiplex PCR, while TCRdb's copy carries only in-frame clones and drops some. The table has roughly 87,000 clones, roughly 78% seen once; the top ten hold 14%. J is TRBJ1-1 and V is TRBV4-1; D is undetermined. Specimen: peripheral blood. This clonotype was sampled from a woman older than 75 with acute or convalescent COVID-19. CDR3 coding DNA: TGCGCCAGCAGCCTTCGAAGGCCGCCAGGTACAGTGAACACTGAAGCTTTCTTT. Translation: CASSLRRPPGTVNTEAFF.